These 32 T cell receptor beta chains came from one sample sequenced in a study of T cells after posttransplantation cyclophosphamide. Sequencing used immunoSEQ multiplex PCR; TCRdb keeps in-frame clones, though not all of them. The table lists more than 30,000 clones, with no singletons. Sequenced material: PBMCs. The receptors were sampled from a girl aged 5 to 17 in good health, CMV-negative, and a related stem cell transplant donor.

The chain couples TRBV27 to TRBJ1-2, with 10 bases identical to TRBD1. The CDR3 length is 15 residues. The germline V gene has CDR1 MNHEY and CDR2 SMNVEV (reference sequence). Trimming removed 2 bases from V and 6 bases from J; junction bases left unmatched: 6. The CDR3 here is CASSLRGTGVDGYTF. The DNA for the CDR3 is TGTGCCAGCAGTTTAAGGGGGACAGGGGTCGATGGCTACACCTTC.

In this sample, this clone turned up a few times. CDR3 region: CAWSPTGNTEAFF. For the CDR3, the DNA is TGTGCCTGGAGTCCGACAGGGAACACTGAAGCTTTCTTT. V is TRBV30 and J is TRBJ1-1; tentative D call: TRBD1 (6 bases). Germline V gene sequence: CDR1 GTSNPN, CDR2 SVGIG (reference sequence). The CDR3 contains 13 residues. The V gene lost 2 bases and the J gene lost 1 base, with 8 bases spanning the gap.

The sample holds many counts of this clone. The rearrangement joins TRBV6-9 to TRBJ1-3, with D possibly TRBD1 on 5 matching bases. Germline V gene sequence: CDR1 MNHGY, CDR2 SVAAGI. This CDR3 has 13 amino acids. The CDR3 loop is CATEPYSGNTIYF. In DNA form, the CDR3 reads TGTGCGACAGAGCCTTACTCTGGAAACACCATATATTTT.

This clone was detected only a few times. The rearrangement uses TRBV5-1 and TRBJ1-1; 7 bases match TRBD1. There are 15 residues in the CDR3. Germline V gives CDR1 SGHRS, CDR2 YFSETQ. V trimming: 1 base; J trimming: 5 bases; junction bases outside the gene matches: 8. CDR3 DNA sequence: TGCGCCAGCAGCTTGCGGACAGGTGTGGGGACTGAAGCTTTCTTT. Amino acids: CASSLRTGVGTEAFF.

The table lists this clone with many counts. V is TRBV29-1 and J is TRBJ2-2, with unresolved D. The CDR3 runs 11 residues. V gave up 1 base and J gave up 6 bases, with 3 bases separating them. Germline V gene sequence: CDR1 SQVTM, CDR2 ANQGSEA. The CDR3 is CSVEASGELFF. The CDR3 DNA follows: TGCAGCGTTGAAGCATCCGGGGAGCTGTTTTTT.

This clone was detected ten times or more. The rearrangement joins TRBV19 to TRBJ2-3; 10 bases fit TRBD2. J was trimmed by 2 bases and V by 6 bases; bases with no gene match: 8. Germline loops: CDR1 LNHDA, CDR2 SQIVND (reference sequence). This CDR3 comprises 16 residues. This chain's CDR3 is CASRLGLAGVTDTQYF. CDR3 DNA: TGTGCCAGTAGGTTGGGGCTAGCGGGAGTCACAGATACGCAGTATTTT.

This clone was counted many times. The V gene is TRBV7-3, the J gene TRBJ2-5; TRBD2 aligns across 14 bases. Trimming removed 3 bases from V and 5 bases from J; junction bases left unmatched: 2. CDR3 length: 15 residues. The V gene's germline CDR1 is SGHTA and CDR2 FQGTGA. This chain's CDR3 is CASSLGTSGSETQYF. CDR3 nucleotides: TGTGCCAGCAGCTTGGGGACTAGCGGGAGTGAGACCCAGTACTTC. Variable domain in full (rest from reference TRBV7-3 and TRBJ2-5): GAGVSQTPSNKVTEKGKYVELRCDPISGHTALYWYRQSLGQGPEFLIYFQGTGAADDSGLPNDRFFAVRPEGSVSTLKIQRTERGDSAVYLCASSLGTSGSETQYFGPGTRLLVL.

Only a few counts were recorded for this clone. The CDR3 here is CARSLPWPGGSNEQFF. The CDR3 coding sequence is TGTGCCAGAAGCTTGCCGTGGCCGGGAGGCTCGAATGAGCAGTTCTTC. The chain combines TRBV5-3 with TRBJ2-1, with 7 bases lining up with TRBD2. TRBV5-3 is recorded as an ORF, its role being uncertain. J was trimmed by 7 bases and V by 1 base; bases with no gene match: 11. This CDR3 has 16 amino acids.

The rearrangement joins TRBV28 to TRBJ1-2, with a weak D call TRBD1 (5 bases). Trimming shortened V by 4 bases and J by 5 bases, and 11 bases separated the two germline ends. This CDR3 region has 13 residues. Per germline, CDR1 MDHEN and CDR2 SYDVKM. As DNA, the CDR3 is TGTGCCAGCAGTTCTCGACAGAGATATGGCTACACCTTC. Amino acid sequence: CASSSRQRYGYTF.

This clone was seen ten or more times. V is TRBV19 and J is TRBJ1-2; D remains ambiguous. The ends were cut back, 5 bases at V and 6 bases at J, with 10 bases in the middle. Germline CDR1 is LNHDA and CDR2 is SQIVND (reference sequence). The CDR3 loop spans 12 amino acids. This chain's CDR3 is CASSSTRHGYTF. CDR3 coding DNA: TGTGCCAGTAGTTCTACGAGGCATGGCTACACCTTC.

V and J are TRBV28 and TRBJ2-4; 10 bases are a match to TRBD1. CDR3 length: 13 residues. The V segment lost 6 bases and the J segment 6 bases; nucleotides outside the gene matches: 2. The germline gives CDR1 MDHEN, CDR2 SYDVKM. The CDR3 bases are TGTGCCAGCAGCCGACAGGGGGCAAACATTCAGTACTTC. Its translation is CASSRQGANIQYF.

This chain joins TRBV6-1 and TRBJ1-3; D not resolved. Looked up from germline, CDR1 is MNHNS and CDR2 is SASEGT. This CDR3 is built from 15 residues. The ends were cut back, 4 bases at V and 2 bases at J, with 12 bases in the middle. In DNA, the CDR3 is TGTGCCAGCAGTGCGATTTTGGGAGCTGGAAACACCATATATTTT. It codes for CASSAILGAGNTIYF.

The chain combines TRBV6-5 with TRBJ1-2; tentatively, D is TRBD1 (5 bases). V gave up 6 bases and J gave up 1 base, with 15 bases separating them. The CDR3 extends over 15 amino acids. Germline loops: CDR1 MNHEY, CDR2 SVGAGI. The CDR3 sequence: CASRVWAGINYGYTF. As DNA, the CDR3 is TGTGCCAGCAGAGTCTGGGCAGGGATTAACTATGGCTACACCTTC.

This clone was seen at least ten times. This sample includes further DNA sequences coding for the same CDR3. This chain links TRBV16 with TRBJ1-2; no firm D call. The CDR3 has 15 amino acids. V dropped 0 bases and J dropped 6 bases, with 14 bases sitting between them. Germline CDR1 is KGHSY and CDR2 is FQNENV. CDR3 residues: CASSQSGEASHGYTF. Written as DNA, the CDR3 is TGTGCCAGCAGCCAATCCGGGGAGGCTAGCCATGGCTACACCTTC. The full variable domain, in which reference TRBV16 and TRBJ1-2 provide the parts outside the CDR3, is GEEVAQTPKHLVRGEGQKAKLYCAPIKGHSYVFWYQQVLKNEFKFLISFQNENVFDETGMPKERFSAKCLPNSPCSLEIQATKLEDSAVYFCASSQSGEASHGYTFGSGTRLTVV.

This clone has at least ten counts. The rearrangement joins TRBV11-2 to TRBJ2-7, with 7 bases lining up with TRBD2. Looked up from germline, CDR1 is SGHAT and CDR2 is FQNNGV. This CDR3 has 14 residues. Trimming removed 1 base from V and 7 bases from J; junction bases left unmatched: 7. CDR3 sequence: CASSLAAGVREQYF. In DNA form, the CDR3 reads TGTGCCAGCAGCTTAGCGGCGGGGGTACGAGAGCAGTACTTC.

In this sample, this clone turned up many times. The chain combines TRBV6-5 with TRBJ1-5, with 9 positions matching TRBD1. Looked up from germline, CDR1 is MNHEY and CDR2 is SVGAGI. The trim removed 4 bases at V and 4 bases at J, leaving 8 bases unmatched. The CDR3 runs to 16 residues. CDR3 sequence reads: CASSSTGTGRNQPQHF. CDR3 coding DNA: TGTGCCAGCAGTTCTACCGGGACAGGGCGAAATCAGCCCCAGCATTTT.

This clone turned up a few times. The genes are TRBV29-1 and TRBJ2-7; 13 bases line up with TRBD2. Germline V CDR1 and CDR2: SQVTM, ANQGSEA. The V gene end was trimmed by 5 bases and the J gene end by 2 bases; junction bases not matched to a gene: 3. CDR3 length equals 14 residues. DNA of the CDR3: TGCAGCGTTCGGGGGACTAGCGGGACCTACGAGCAGTACTTC. Its protein is CSVRGTSGTYEQYF.

Only a few counts were recorded for this clone. This rearrangement joins TRBV4-1 to TRBJ2-1; D is possibly TRBD1 (6 bases). The CDR3 consists of 15 residues. CDR1 MGHRA and CDR2 YSYEKL come from the germline V gene. The V end was cut by 1 base, the J end by 4 bases, with 11 bases between. As DNA, the CDR3 is TGCGCCAGCAGCCAAGGCCAGGGGAGTTACAATGAGCAGTTCTTC. Its protein product is CASSQGQGSYNEQFF.

The rearrangement uses TRBV7-3 and TRBJ2-7, with 10 bases that match TRBD1. This CDR3 spans 14 amino acids. CDR1 is SGHTA and CDR2 is FQGTGA in the germline V gene. V lost 2 bases to trimming and J lost 5 bases; unmatched junction nucleotides: 3. The CDR3 is CASSLGGTGDEQYF. The CDR3 DNA sequence: TGTGCCAGCAGCTTAGGAGGGACAGGGGACGAGCAGTACTTC.

This clone was detected a few times. The J gene is TRBJ2-2, the V gene TRBV6-4; the match to TRBD1 covers 8 bases. After removal of 0 bases from V and 3 bases from J, the junction contained 0 bases not matched to a gene. CDR3 length equals 15 residues. Germline values: CDR1 MRHNA, CDR2 SNTAGT. Here the CDR3 DNA reads TGTGCCAGCAGTGACTCGGACAGGGACACCGGGGAGCTGTTTTTT. It translates to CASSDSDRDTGELFF.

This clone was recorded many times. This rearrangement joins TRBV19 to TRBJ2-7; 8 bases are a match to TRBD1. V gave up 3 bases and J gave up 2 bases; unmatched junction bases: 9. The V gene's germline CDR1 is LNHDA and CDR2 SQIVND (reference sequence). This CDR3 has 16 residues. CDR3 in amino acids: CASSIPWTGKPYEQYF. The CDR3 DNA is TGTGCCAGTAGTATCCCTTGGACAGGGAAACCCTACGAGCAGTACTTC.

The sample holds many counts of this clone. The genes are TRBV20-1 and TRBJ1-1, with D unclear. Trimming took 4 bases from V and 8 from J, leaving 2 bases between them. Germline CDR1 and CDR2: DFQATT and SNEGSKA (reference sequence). The CDR3 length is 8 residues. The CDR3 DNA sequence: TGCAGTGCTACAGAAGCTTTCTTT. Translating it yields CSATEAFF.

A few counts support this clone. V and J are TRBV7-6 and TRBJ2-6, with D possibly being TRBD2 (6 bases). Deletions cut 5 bases from V and 0 bases from J, with 14 bases between. This CDR3 has 17 residues. In germline, CDR1 is SGHVS, CDR2 FNYEAQ. CDR3 sequence (DNA): TGTGCCAGCAGCCCTATCGAGACTAGCTCTGGGGCCAACGTCCTGACTTTC. Encoded protein: CASSPIETSSGANVLTF.

The gene calls are TRBV9 and TRBJ2-5; D unclear. This CDR3 has 14 amino acids. Germline CDR1 reads SGDLS; CDR2 reads YYNGEE. The V end lost 10 bases, the J end lost 0 bases, and 16 bases lay between the germline ends. The CDR3 bases are TGTGCCGGCCTCCCTTCAGAAAACCAAGAGACCCAGTACTTC. This codes for CAGLPSENQETQYF.

This clone was seen at least ten times. The CDR3 DNA sequence: TGTGCCAGCAGCCAAGGGAGGCGGGGAAGTTCTGGAAACACCATATATTTT. Translating it yields CASSQGRRGSSGNTIYF. The rearrangement uses TRBV4-2 and TRBJ1-3; D not resolved. The CDR3 is 17 residues long. Germline CDR1 is LGHNA and CDR2 is YNFKEQ. Trimming shortened V by 1 base and J by 1 base, and 14 bases separated the two germline ends.

This clone has ten or more counts. The V call is TRBV5-6, the J call TRBJ2-2; D perhaps matches TRBD2 (5 bases). Germline CDR1 SGHDT, CDR2 YYEEEE. V was shortened by 2 bases and J by 3 bases, with 14 bases between the two germline ends. The CDR3 is 16 residues long. The CDR3 region is CASSLKRIGDTGELFF. CDR3 nucleotide sequence: TGTGCCAGCAGCTTAAAGCGAATCGGGGACACCGGGGAGCTGTTTTTT.

V usage is TRBV23-1 and J usage is TRBJ1-5; 8 nucleotides match TRBD1. TRBV23-1 is reported as an ORF; its role is uncertain. The CDR3 runs 17 residues. V lost 4 bases and J lost 2; bases outside the gene matches: 10. In nucleotides, the CDR3 is TGCGCCAGCAGTCCCCCGGGACAGGTGCTGGGCAATCAGCCCCAGCATTTT. It is translated as CASSPPGQVLGNQPQHF.

This clone was seen at least ten times. The chain couples TRBV19 to TRBJ2-6; TRBD2 aligns across 7 bases. CDR1 and CDR2 (germline): LNHDA, SQIVND (reference sequence). CDR3 length: 16 residues. J was trimmed by 0 bases and V by 7 bases; bases with no gene match: 6. The CDR3 DNA follows: TGTGCCAGTACGAGCGGGGTTAGCTCTGGGGCCAACGTCCTGACTTTC. It is translated as CASTSGVSSGANVLTF.

This clone was seen at least ten times. V is TRBV11-2 and J is TRBJ2-1; 11 bases line up with TRBD2. CDR1 and CDR2 (germline): SGHAT, FQNNGV. V shed 5 bases and J 4 bases; nucleotides not matched to a gene: 10. This CDR3 region has 17 residues. In DNA, the CDR3 is TGTGCCAGCAGCAAATTACTAGCGGGAGATGGTTACAATGAGCAGTTCTTC. Translation: CASSKLLAGDGYNEQFF.

This chain joins TRBV2 and TRBJ1-1, with unresolved D. V lost 1 base and J lost 0, with 6 bases in between. The CDR3 has 14 residues. Germline lookup yields CDR1 SNHLY and CDR2 FYNNEI. The chain's CDR3 is CASSEVFMNTEAFF. DNA for the CDR3: TGTGCCAGCAGTGAAGTCTTTATGAACACTGAAGCTTTCTTT.

This clone was seen repeatedly, ten times or more. This chain connects TRBV2 to TRBJ2-4; 8 nucleotides match TRBD2. V lost 4 bases, J lost 1 base, and 6 bases stayed unmatched. Germline V gives CDR1 SNHLY, CDR2 FYNNEI. This CDR3 region has 16 residues. CDR3 coding DNA: TGTGCCAGCAGTGCCCTGCCTAGCGGGGCCAAAAACATTCAGTACTTC. This translates into CASSALPSGAKNIQYF.

This sequence joins TRBV15 and TRBJ2-1, with 8 bases fitting TRBD2. This CDR3 region has 15 residues. The germline gives CDR1 LNHNV, CDR2 YYDKDF (reference sequence). The junction had 6 bases not matched to a gene; V was cut back by 0 bases and J by 8 bases. CDR3: CATSRDRGGFDEQFF. The CDR3 coding sequence is TGTGCCACCAGCAGAGATCGCGGGGGGTTTGATGAGCAGTTCTTC.